This entry is about one T cell receptor (beta chain). The antigen is not known. The data were obtained in a study of shared clonotypes between healthy human individuals. Whole-study context: Per-donor plates numbered three CD4 naive, three CD4 memory, two CD8 naive and one CD8 memory.

The J segment lost 2 bases and the V segment lost 3 bases, leaving 4 bases of the junction unmatched. CDR1 is SGHAT, CDR2 FQNNGV, per germline. The CDR3 consists of 14 residues. Study outcomes and limitations: The four-donor shared clonotypes exceeded non-shared clonotypes in generation probability, with non-shared ones scoring lower. Measured sharing among donors was expected to vary with sequencing depth.

Positive CCR7 selection of CD45RO-negative cells yielded the naive CD8 cells, and terminally differentiated effector memory CD45RA+ cells were excluded. Produced via immunoSEQ multiplex PCR; TCRdb's table is partial and in-frame only. The data hold 660,000 or so clones, with 90% to 97% observed a single time. The clonotype originates from a woman aged 25 to 45 in good health. This chain connects TRBV11-2 to TRBJ2-7; 7 bases are shared with TRBD2. Sequencing used naive CD8+ T cells sorted from blood. This CDR3 reads CASSFPGLPYEQYF. The CDR3 DNA reads TGTGCCAGCAGCTTCCCGGGACTACCCTACGAGCAGTACTTC. Drawing the rest from reference TRBV11-2 and TRBJ2-7, the complete variable domain is EAGVAQSPRYKIIEKRQSVAFWCNPISGHATLYWYQQILGQGPKLLIQFQNNGVVDDSQLPKDRFSAERLKGVDSTLKIQPAKLEDSAVYLCASSFPGLPYEQYFGPGTRLTVT.